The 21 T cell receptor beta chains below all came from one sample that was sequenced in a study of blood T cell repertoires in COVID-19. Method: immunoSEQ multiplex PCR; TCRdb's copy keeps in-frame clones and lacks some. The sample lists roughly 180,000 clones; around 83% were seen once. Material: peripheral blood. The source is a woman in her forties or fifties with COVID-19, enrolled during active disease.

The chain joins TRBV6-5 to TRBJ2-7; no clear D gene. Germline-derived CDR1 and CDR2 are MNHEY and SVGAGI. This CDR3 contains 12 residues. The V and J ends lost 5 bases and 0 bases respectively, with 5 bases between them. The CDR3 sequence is CASSPGSYEQYF. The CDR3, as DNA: TGTGCCAGCAGTCCGGGCTCCTACGAGCAGTACTTC.

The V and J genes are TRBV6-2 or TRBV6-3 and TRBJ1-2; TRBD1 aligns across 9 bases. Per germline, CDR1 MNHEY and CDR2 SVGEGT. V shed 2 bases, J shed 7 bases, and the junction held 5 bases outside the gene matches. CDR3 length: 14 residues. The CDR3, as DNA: TGTGCCAGCAGTTACCGGGACAGGGCCGCTGGCTACACCTTC. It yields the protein CASSYRDRAAGYTF.

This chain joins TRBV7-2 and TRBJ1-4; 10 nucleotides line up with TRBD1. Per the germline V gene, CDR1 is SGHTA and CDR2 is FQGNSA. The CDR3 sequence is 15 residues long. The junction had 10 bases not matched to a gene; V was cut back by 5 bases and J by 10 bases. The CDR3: CASSPPGTGVGKLFF. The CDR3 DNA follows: TGTGCCAGCAGCCCGCCGGGGACAGGGGTAGGAAAACTGTTTTTT.

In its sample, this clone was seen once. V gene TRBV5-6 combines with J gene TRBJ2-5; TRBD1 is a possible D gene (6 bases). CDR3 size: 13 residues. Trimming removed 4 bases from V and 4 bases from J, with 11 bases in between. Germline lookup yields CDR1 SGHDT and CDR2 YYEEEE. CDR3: CASSADSAETQYF. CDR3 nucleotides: TGTGCCAGCAGCGCGGACAGCGCAGAGACCCAGTACTTC. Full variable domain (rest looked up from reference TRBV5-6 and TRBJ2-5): DAGVTQSPTHLIKTRGQQVTLRCSPKSGHDTVSWYQQALGQGPQFIFQYYEEEERQRGNFPDRFSGHQFPNYSSELNVNALLLGDSALYLCASSADSAETQYFGPGTRLLVL.

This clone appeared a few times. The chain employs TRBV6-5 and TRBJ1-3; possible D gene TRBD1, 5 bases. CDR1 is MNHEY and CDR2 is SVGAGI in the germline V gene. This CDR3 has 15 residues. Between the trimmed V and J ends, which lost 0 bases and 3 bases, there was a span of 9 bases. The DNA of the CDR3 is TGTGCCAGCAGTTACTCGGGGGGATATGGAAACACCATATATTTT. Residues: CASSYSGGYGNTIYF.

CDR3 in amino acids: CASGQGQGMGYTF. The CDR3 coding sequence is TGTGCCAGCGGACAGGGTCAGGGGATGGGCTACACCTTC. V is TRBV3-1 (or the pseudogene TRBV3-2) and J is TRBJ1-2, with 8 bases fitting TRBD1. CDR3 length equals 13 residues. In germline, CDR1 is LGHDT, CDR2 YNNKEL (reference sequence). Trimming at V came to 8 bases and at J to 8 bases, leaving 10 bases not matched to a gene.

CDR3 amino acids: CASSIDPPGGSNEKLFF. The CDR3 nucleotides are TGTGCCAGTAGTATAGACCCCCCCGGGGGTTCTAATGAAAAACTGTTTTTT. The chain has TRBV19 and TRBJ1-4; perhaps TRBD1 as D (5 bases). Germline-derived CDR1 and CDR2 are LNHDA and SQIVND (reference sequence). V shed 0 bases and J shed 3 bases, with 14 bases lying between them. CDR3 length: 17 residues. Drawing the rest from reference TRBV19 and TRBJ1-4, the complete variable domain is DGGITQSPKYLFRKEGQNVTLSCEQNLNHDAMYWYRQDPGQGLRLIYYSQIVNDFQKGDIAEGYSVSREKKESFPLTVTSAQKNPTAFYLCASSIDPPGGSNEKLFFGSGTQLSVL.

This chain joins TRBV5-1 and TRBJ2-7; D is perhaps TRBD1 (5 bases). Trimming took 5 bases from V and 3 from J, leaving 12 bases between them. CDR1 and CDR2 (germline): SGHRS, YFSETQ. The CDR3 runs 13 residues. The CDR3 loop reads CASRETESYEQYF. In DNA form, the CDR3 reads TGCGCCAGCAGGGAGACAGAGAGCTACGAGCAGTACTTC.

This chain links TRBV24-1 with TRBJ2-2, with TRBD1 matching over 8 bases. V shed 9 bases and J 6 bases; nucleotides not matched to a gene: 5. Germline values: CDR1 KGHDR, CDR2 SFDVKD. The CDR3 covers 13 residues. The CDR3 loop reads CATSWTGPGELFF. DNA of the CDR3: TGTGCCACCTCTTGGACAGGGCCCGGGGAGCTGTTTTTT.

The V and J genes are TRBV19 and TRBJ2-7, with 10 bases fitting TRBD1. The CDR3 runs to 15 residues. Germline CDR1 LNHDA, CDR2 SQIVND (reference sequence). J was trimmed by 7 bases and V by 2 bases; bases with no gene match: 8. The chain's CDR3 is CASSINRQGAGEQYF. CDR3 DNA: TGTGCCAGTAGTATAAACCGACAGGGGGCCGGGGAGCAGTACTTC.

The CDR3 is CASSLDSGAYTGELFF. DNA for the CDR3: TGTGCCAGCAGCTTGGACTCAGGGGCGTACACCGGGGAGCTGTTTTTT. The chain uses TRBV5-4 and TRBJ2-2; maybe TRBD1 (6 bases). The CDR3 contains 16 residues. V shed 0 bases and J shed 3 bases, with 12 bases lying between them. The germline gives CDR1 SGHNT, CDR2 YYREEE (reference sequence).

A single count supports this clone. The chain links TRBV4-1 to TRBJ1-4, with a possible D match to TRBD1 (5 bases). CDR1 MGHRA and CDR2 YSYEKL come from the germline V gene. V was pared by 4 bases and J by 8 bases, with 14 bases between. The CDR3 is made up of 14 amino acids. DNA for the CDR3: TGCGCCAGCAGCCGGCAGGGCTTATTAGAAAAACTGTTTTTT. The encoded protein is CASSRQGLLEKLFF.

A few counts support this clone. The CDR3 region is CASSRGGNEQFF. CDR3 nucleotides: TGTGCCAGCAGTAGAGGGGGCAATGAGCAGTTCTTC. This chain uses TRBV3-1 (or the pseudogene TRBV3-2) with TRBJ2-1; perhaps TRBD1 as D (6 bases). The CDR3 loop spans 12 amino acids. Germline CDR1 is LGHDT and CDR2 is YNNKEL (reference sequence). The V end lost 6 bases, the J end lost 6 bases, and 9 bases lay between the germline ends.

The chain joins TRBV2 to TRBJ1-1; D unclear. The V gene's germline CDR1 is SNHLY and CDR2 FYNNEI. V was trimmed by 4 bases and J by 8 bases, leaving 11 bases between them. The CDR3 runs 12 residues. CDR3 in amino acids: CASSVMTAEAFF. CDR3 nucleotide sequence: TGTGCCAGCAGTGTTATGACTGCAGAAGCTTTCTTT. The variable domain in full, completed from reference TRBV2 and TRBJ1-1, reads EPEVTQTPSHQVTQMGQEVILRCVPISNHLYFYWYRQILGQKVEFLVSFYNNEISEKSEIFDDQFSVERPDGSNFTLKIRSTKLEDSAMYFCASSVMTAEAFFGQGTRLTVV.

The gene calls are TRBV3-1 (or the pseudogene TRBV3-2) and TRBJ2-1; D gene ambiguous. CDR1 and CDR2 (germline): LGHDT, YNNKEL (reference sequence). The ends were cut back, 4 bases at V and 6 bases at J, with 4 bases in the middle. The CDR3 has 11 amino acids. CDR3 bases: TGTGCCAGCAGCCGTAGCAATGAGCAGTTCTTC. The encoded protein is CASSRSNEQFF.

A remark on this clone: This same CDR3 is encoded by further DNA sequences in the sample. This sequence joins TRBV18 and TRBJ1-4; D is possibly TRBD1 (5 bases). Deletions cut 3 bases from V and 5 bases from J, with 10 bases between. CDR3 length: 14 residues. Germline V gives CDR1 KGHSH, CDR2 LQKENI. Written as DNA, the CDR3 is TGTGCCAGCTCACCGGACACCCGGAATGAAAAACTGTTTTTT. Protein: CASSPDTRNEKLFF. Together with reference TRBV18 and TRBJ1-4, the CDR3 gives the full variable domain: NAGVMQNPRHLVRRRGQEARLRCSPMKGHSHVYWYRQLPEEGLKFMVYLQKENIIDESGMPKERFSAEFPKEGPSILRIQQVVRGDSAAYFCASSPDTRNEKLFFGSGTQLSVL.

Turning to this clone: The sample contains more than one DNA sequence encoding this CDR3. DNA of the CDR3: TGTGCCAGCAGCTTAGGACAGGGTGGAGAAAAACTGTTTTTT. Its translation: CASSLGQGGEKLFF. This sequence joins TRBV7-9 and TRBJ1-4, with TRBD1 matching over 7 bases. CDR3 length equals 14 residues. Germline V CDR1 and CDR2: SEHNR, FQNEAQ (reference sequence). The trim removed 1 base at V and 8 bases at J, leaving 4 bases unmatched.

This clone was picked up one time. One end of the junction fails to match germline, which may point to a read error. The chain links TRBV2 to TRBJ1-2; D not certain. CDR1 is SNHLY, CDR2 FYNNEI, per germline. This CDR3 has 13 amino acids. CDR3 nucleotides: TGTGCCAGCAGTGAAGGGGCCGGGAGGTCGGTGGCCTTC. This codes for CASSEGAGRSVAF.

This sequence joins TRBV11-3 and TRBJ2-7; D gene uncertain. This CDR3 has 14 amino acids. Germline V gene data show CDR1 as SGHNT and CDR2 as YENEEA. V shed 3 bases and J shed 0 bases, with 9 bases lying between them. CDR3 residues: CASSLPGYSYEQYF. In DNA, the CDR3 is TGTGCCAGCAGCTTGCCAGGATACTCCTACGAGCAGTACTTC.

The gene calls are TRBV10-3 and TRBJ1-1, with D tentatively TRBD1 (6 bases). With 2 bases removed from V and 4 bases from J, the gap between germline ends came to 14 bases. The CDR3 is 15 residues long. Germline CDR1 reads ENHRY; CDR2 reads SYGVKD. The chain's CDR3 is CAISEPNRESTEAFF. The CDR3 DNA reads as TGTGCCATCAGTGAGCCGAACAGGGAGAGCACTGAAGCTTTCTTT.

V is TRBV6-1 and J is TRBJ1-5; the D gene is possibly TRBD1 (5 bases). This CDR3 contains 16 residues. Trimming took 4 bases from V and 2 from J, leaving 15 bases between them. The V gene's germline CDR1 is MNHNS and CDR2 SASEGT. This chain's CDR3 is CASSGREWGGNQPQHF. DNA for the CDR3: TGTGCCAGCAGTGGCAGGGAGTGGGGGGGCAATCAGCCCCAGCATTTT.